The 18 T cell receptor beta chains reported below all come from one sample, sequenced in a study of a mutant IDH1 vaccine in newly diagnosed glioma. Profiling relied on immunoSEQ multiplex PCR, and the TCRdb table lists in-frame clones only, not all of them. The sample consists of 110,000 or so clones, around 90% of them appearing once. Time point here: week 11, during vaccination. Alongside topical imiquimod, each dose of vaccine comprised 300 ug of mutant IDH1 20-mer peptide. These receptors have no identified antigens. The source material was PBMCs, sampled from a glioma patient whose treatment included an IDH1 peptide vaccine. All receptors derive from a woman between 45 and 65 years old with glioma.

The rearrangement links TRBV7-2 to TRBJ2-2, with no clear D. CDR3 length equals 15 residues. Trimming took 0 bases from V and 5 from J, leaving 10 bases between them. Germline CDR1 reads SGHTA; CDR2 reads FQGNSA. The CDR3: CASSLAGPTTGELFF. The CDR3 DNA sequence: TGTGCCAGCAGCTTAGCGGGCCCTACAACCGGGGAGCTGTTTTTT.

The chain recombines TRBV5-4 with TRBJ2-7, with 7 bases aligning to TRBD2. This CDR3 has 16 residues. Germline trimming cut 4 bases from V and 0 bases from J; bases unmatched to any gene: 10. Germline V gene lookup returns CDR1 SGHNT and CDR2 YYREEE (reference sequence). The CDR3 nucleotides read TGTGCCAGCAGCACACACTCCGGGAGGAGCTCCTACGAGCAGTACTTC. Protein: CASSTHSGRSSYEQYF.

This chain uses TRBV30 with TRBJ1-1; maybe TRBD1 (5 bases). CDR1 GTSNPN and CDR2 SVGIG come from the germline V gene (reference sequence). The CDR3 covers 14 residues. The V end lost 0 bases, the J end lost 3 bases, and 11 bases lay between the germline ends. The CDR3 loop reads CAWSVEGPHTEAFF. The CDR3 DNA is TGTGCCTGGAGTGTAGAGGGGCCGCACACTGAAGCTTTCTTT.

The gene calls are TRBV7-9 and TRBJ2-5; either TRBD1 or TRBD2 may supply D (6 bases each). The DNA end lines up better with TRBJ2-7; the J call may be wrong. The CDR3 contains 15 residues. The germline V gene encodes CDR1 SEHNR and CDR2 FQNEAQ (reference sequence). The DNA of the CDR3 is TGTGCCAGCAGCCCGGGGGCAGGGGAGGCGTACGAGCAGTACTTC. Encoded protein: CASSPGAGEAYEQYF.

The rearrangement joins TRBV6-5 to TRBJ1-1, with D uncertain. Trimming removed 0 bases at V and 1 base at J, with 6 bases between. Germline V gene data show CDR1 as MNHEY and CDR2 as SVGAGI. The CDR3 totals 14 residues. DNA of the CDR3: TGTGCCAGCAGTTACTCGAGCTGGAACACTGAAGCTTTCTTT. Its translation is CASSYSSWNTEAFF.

V is TRBV10-3 and J is TRBJ1-3; 9 positions match TRBD1. This CDR3 has 15 amino acids. The V and J ends lost 11 bases and 1 base, in that order; junction bases with no gene match: 9. Germline V CDR1 and CDR2: ENHRY, SYGVKD. This CDR3 is CAAWTGVPSGNTIYF. Here the CDR3 DNA reads TGTGCCGCCTGGACAGGGGTCCCTTCTGGAAACACCATATATTTT.

This chain links TRBV7-9 with TRBJ2-7; D could derive from TRBD1 or TRBD2 (6 bases each). CDR3 length equals 15 residues. Trimming took 5 bases from V and 3 from J, leaving 17 bases between them. Germline CDR1 and CDR2: SEHNR and FQNEAQ (reference sequence). CDR3 sequence (DNA): TGTGCCAGCAGCCCCCGGGGGCAGGGAGACTACGAGCAGTACTTC. Its translation is CASSPRGQGDYEQYF.

This chain uses TRBV4-2 with TRBJ2-3; D is tentatively TRBD1 or TRBD2 (5 bases each). In germline, CDR1 is LGHNA, CDR2 YNFKEQ. There are 15 residues in the CDR3. V lost 6 bases and J lost 3, with 16 bases in between. The CDR3 reads CASRKGTLGTDTQYF. The CDR3, as DNA: TGTGCCAGCAGAAAGGGGACCTTGGGGACAGATACGCAGTATTTT.

About this clone: The germline gene is not matched at one end of the junction; a read error may be the cause. The chain employs TRBV7-7 and TRBJ2-1; 8 bases line up with TRBD1. The CDR3 covers 15 residues. Germline V gene sequence: CDR1 SSHAT, CDR2 FNYEAQ (reference sequence). The CDR3 DNA is TGTGCTAGCAGCTTAACAGGGGGCTCCTACAATGAGCAGTTCTTC. The encoded protein is CASSLTGGSYNEQFF.

CDR3 sequence reads: CASSIGGTLTQGQHF. CDR3 nucleotides: TGTGCCAGTAGTATAGGAGGGACGCTAACTCAGGGGCAGCATTTT. The chain is built from TRBV19 and TRBJ1-5, with a tentative D call TRBD1 (6 bases). Trimming shortened V by 1 base and J by 13 bases, and 20 bases separated the two germline ends. This CDR3 contains 15 residues. Germline CDR1 is LNHDA and CDR2 is SQIVND (reference sequence).

J is TRBJ1-1 and V is TRBV4-1; unclear D gene. Trimming stripped 3 bases from V and 4 bases from J, with 27 bases between. The V gene's germline CDR1 is MGHRA and CDR2 YSYEKL. CDR3 size: 19 residues. The CDR3 sequence: CASSHSKLRTAVKGTEAFF. The CDR3 DNA is TGCGCCAGCAGCCATTCCAAACTCCGGACGGCAGTTAAGGGCACTGAAGCTTTCTTT.

This chain connects TRBV5-6 to TRBJ1-4; 8 nucleotides match TRBD1. With 1 base clipped from V and 3 bases from J, the junction kept 5 bases outside the gene matches. The germline CDR1 and CDR2 sequences are SGHDT and YYEEEE. The length of the CDR3 is 16 residues. The CDR3 here is CASSLSRGRPNEKLFF. DNA for the CDR3: TGTGCCAGCAGCTTGTCCAGGGGGCGCCCTAATGAAAAACTGTTTTTT.

The chain links TRBV5-5 to TRBJ2-1; 8 bases agree with TRBD2. Germline V gives CDR1 SGHKS, CDR2 YYEKEE (reference sequence). The J segment lost 0 bases and the V segment lost 1 base, leaving 9 bases of the junction unmatched. The CDR3 has 18 residues. CDR3: CASSLLSLAASSYNEQFF. The CDR3 DNA sequence: TGTGCCAGCAGCTTGCTTTCACTAGCGGCCAGCTCCTACAATGAGCAGTTCTTC.

The chain carries TRBV2 and TRBJ2-7; 9 bases align to TRBD2. This CDR3 spans 14 amino acids. V shed 6 bases, J shed 0 bases, and the junction held 3 bases outside the gene matches. Germline CDR1 SNHLY, CDR2 FYNNEI. CDR3 DNA: TGTGCCAGCAGGGCGGGGGGGACCTCCTACGAGCAGTACTTC. Translated: CASRAGGTSYEQYF.

The chain employs TRBV7-3 and TRBJ2-7; 10 bases fit TRBD1. CDR3 size: 15 residues. Germline trimming cut 5 bases from V and 0 bases from J; bases unmatched to any gene: 4. Germline V gives CDR1 SGHTA, CDR2 FQGTGA. The DNA of the CDR3 is TGTGCCAGCAGCCGGGGGACAGGGGACTCCTACGAGCAGTACTTC. Its translation is CASSRGTGDSYEQYF.

This clone appeared once. The rearrangement links TRBV25-1 to TRBJ2-3, with D tentatively TRBD2 (7 bases). Germline V gene lookup returns CDR1 MGHDK and CDR2 SYGVNS. V gave up 3 bases and J gave up 2 bases, with 15 bases separating them. The CDR3 runs to 16 residues. DNA for the CDR3: TGTGCCAGCAGTGAGGGAGGGGGGGGTTCCACAGATACGCAGTATTTT. It yields the protein CASSEGGGGSTDTQYF.

The chain carries TRBV5-6 and TRBJ1-6; TRBD1 might be the D (5 bases). CDR1 is SGHDT, CDR2 YYEEEE, per germline. V lost 0 bases to trimming and J lost 14 bases, with 21 bases between them. The CDR3 loop spans 16 amino acids. Here the CDR3 reads CASSLAPGRGPLTLHF. For the CDR3, the DNA is TGTGCCAGCAGCTTGGCCCCCGGGAGGGGCCCCCTGACCCTCCACTTT.

The chain uses TRBV5-1 and TRBJ2-1, with 11 bases aligning to TRBD1. This CDR3 contains 14 residues. Trimming at V came to 4 bases and at J to 8 bases, leaving 5 bases not matched to a gene. In germline, CDR1 is SGHRS, CDR2 YFSETQ. For the CDR3, the DNA is TGCGCCAGCAGCCGGTGGGACAGGGGGGATGAGCAGTTCTTC. This codes for CASSRWDRGDEQFF.